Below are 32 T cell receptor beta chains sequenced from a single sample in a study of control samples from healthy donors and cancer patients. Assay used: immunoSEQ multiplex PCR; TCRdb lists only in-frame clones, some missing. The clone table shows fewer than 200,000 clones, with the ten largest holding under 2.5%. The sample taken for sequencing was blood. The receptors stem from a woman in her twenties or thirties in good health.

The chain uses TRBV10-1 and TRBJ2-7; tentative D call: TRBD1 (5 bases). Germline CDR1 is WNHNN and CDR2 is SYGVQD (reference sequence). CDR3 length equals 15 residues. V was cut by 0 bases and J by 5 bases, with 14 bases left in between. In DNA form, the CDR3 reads TGCGCCAGCAGTGAGTCGAAGGCAGGGAAAGACGAGCAGTACTTC. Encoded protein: CASSESKAGKDEQYF.

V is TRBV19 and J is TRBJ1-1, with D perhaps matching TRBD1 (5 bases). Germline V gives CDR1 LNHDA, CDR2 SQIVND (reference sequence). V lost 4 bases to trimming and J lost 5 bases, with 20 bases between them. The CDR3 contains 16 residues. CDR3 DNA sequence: TGTGCCAGTAGTAAGGCGGTTCCGGGGGTACGAACTGAAGCTTTCTTT. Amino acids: CASSKAVPGVRTEAFF.

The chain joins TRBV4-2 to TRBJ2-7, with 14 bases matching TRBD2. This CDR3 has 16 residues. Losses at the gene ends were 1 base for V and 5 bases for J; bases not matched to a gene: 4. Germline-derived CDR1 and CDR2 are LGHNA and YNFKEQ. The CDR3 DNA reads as TGTGCCAGCAGCCAAGGGGGGACTAGCGGGGGCGACGAGCAGTACTTC. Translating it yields CASSQGGTSGGDEQYF.

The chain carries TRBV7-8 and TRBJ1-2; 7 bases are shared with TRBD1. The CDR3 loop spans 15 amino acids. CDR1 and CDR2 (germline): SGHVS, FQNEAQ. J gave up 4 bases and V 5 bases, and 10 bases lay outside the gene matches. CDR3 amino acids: CASSPAGGRSYGYTF. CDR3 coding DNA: TGTGCCAGCAGCCCAGCAGGGGGGAGATCCTATGGCTACACCTTC.

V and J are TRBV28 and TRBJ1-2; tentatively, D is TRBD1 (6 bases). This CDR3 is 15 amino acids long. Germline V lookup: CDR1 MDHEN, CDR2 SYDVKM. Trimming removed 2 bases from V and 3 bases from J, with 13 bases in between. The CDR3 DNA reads TGTGCCAGCAGTTTAGGCAGGGGTAGGGACTATGGCTACACCTTC. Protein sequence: CASSLGRGRDYGYTF.

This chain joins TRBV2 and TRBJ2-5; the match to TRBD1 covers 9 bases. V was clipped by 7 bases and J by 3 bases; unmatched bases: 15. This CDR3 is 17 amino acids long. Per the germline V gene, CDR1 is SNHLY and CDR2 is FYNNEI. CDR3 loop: CASTPPPGTGLEETQYF. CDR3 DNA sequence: TGTGCCAGCACTCCGCCTCCAGGGACAGGGTTGGAAGAGACCCAGTACTTC.

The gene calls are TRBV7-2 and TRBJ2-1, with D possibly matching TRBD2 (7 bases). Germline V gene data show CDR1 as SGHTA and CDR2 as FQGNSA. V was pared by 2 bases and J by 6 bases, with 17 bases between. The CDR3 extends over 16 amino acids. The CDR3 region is CASSLLRGAPGNEQFF. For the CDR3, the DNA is TGTGCCAGCAGCTTATTACGGGGGGCCCCCGGCAATGAGCAGTTCTTC.

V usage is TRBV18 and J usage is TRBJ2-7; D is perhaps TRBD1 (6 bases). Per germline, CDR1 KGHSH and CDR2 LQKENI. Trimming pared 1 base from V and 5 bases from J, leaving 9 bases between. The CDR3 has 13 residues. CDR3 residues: CASSPQGDHEQYF. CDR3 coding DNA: TGTGCCAGCTCACCACAGGGGGACCACGAGCAGTACTTC.

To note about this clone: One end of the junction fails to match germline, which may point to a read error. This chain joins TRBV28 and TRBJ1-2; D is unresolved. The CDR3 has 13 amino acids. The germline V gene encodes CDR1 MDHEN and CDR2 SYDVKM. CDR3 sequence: CASSFGAFYDYTF. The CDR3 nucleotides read TGTGCCAGCAGTTTCGGCGCTTTCTATGACTACACCTTC.

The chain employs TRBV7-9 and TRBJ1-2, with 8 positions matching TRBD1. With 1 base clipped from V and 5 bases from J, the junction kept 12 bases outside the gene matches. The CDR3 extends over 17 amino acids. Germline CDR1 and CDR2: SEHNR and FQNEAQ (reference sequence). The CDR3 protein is CASSLGGDRPKSYGYTF. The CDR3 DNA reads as TGTGCCAGCAGCTTAGGGGGGGACAGGCCCAAGTCGTATGGCTACACCTTC.

The CDR3 region has the DNA TGTGCCAGCAGCGCCTACATAGAAAACACTGAAGCTTTCTTT. It encodes CASSAYIENTEAFF. The V and J genes are TRBV9 and TRBJ1-1, with D unclear. V was trimmed by 3 bases and J by 2 bases, leaving 11 bases between them. The CDR3 covers 14 residues. Germline CDR1 reads SGDLS; CDR2 reads YYNGEE.

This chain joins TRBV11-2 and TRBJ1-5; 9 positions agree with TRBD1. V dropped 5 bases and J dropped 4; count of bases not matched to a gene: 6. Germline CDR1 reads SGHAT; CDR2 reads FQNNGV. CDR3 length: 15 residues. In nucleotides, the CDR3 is TGTGCCAGCAGCCAACGGACAGGGGCGAATCAGCCCCAGCATTTT. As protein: CASSQRTGANQPQHF.

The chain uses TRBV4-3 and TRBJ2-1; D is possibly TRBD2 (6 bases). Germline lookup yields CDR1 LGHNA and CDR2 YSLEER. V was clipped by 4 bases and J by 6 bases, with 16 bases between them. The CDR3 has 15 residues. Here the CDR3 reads CASSLGGSAINEQFF. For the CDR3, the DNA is TGCGCCAGCAGCCTTGGGGGGTCCGCCATCAATGAGCAGTTCTTC.

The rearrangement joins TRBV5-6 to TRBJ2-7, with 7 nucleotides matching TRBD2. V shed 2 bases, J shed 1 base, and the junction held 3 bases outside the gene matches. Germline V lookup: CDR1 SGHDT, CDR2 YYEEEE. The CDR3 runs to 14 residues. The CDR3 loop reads CASSFFGGSYEQYF. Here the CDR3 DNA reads TGTGCCAGCAGCTTCTTCGGGGGGTCCTACGAGCAGTACTTC. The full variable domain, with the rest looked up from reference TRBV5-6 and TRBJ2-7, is DAGVTQSPTHLIKTRGQQVTLRCSPKSGHDTVSWYQQALGQGPQFIFQYYEEEERQRGNFPDRFSGHQFPNYSSELNVNALLLGDSALYLCASSFFGGSYEQYFGPGTRLTVT.

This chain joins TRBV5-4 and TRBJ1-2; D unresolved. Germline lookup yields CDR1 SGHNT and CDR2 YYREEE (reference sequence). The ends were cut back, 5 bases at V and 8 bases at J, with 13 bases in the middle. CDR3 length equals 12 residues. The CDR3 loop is CASRVTAGGYTF. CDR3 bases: TGTGCCAGCAGAGTAACTGCAGGCGGCTACACCTTC.

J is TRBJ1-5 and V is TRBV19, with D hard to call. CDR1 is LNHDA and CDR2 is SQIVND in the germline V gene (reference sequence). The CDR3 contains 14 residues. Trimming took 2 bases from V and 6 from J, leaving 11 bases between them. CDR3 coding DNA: TGTGCCAGTAGTATAAAGCAAGGAGGTCAGCCCCAGCATTTT. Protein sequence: CASSIKQGGQPQHF.

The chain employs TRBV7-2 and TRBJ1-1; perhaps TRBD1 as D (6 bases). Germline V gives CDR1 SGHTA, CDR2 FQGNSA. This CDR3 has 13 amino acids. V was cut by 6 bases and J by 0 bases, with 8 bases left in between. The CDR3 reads CASSGGMNTEAFF. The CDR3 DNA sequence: TGTGCCAGCAGTGGGGGCATGAACACTGAAGCTTTCTTT.

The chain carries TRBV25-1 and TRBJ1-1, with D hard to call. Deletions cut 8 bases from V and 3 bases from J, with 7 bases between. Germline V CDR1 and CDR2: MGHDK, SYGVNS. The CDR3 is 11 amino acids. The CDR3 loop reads CASELDTEAFF. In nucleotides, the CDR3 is TGTGCCAGCGAATTGGACACTGAAGCTTTCTTT.

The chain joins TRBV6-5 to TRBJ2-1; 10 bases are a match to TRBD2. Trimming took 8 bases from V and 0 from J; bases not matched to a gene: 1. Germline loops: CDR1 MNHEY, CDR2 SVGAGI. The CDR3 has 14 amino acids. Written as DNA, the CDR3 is TGTGCCAGCGCTAGCGGGAGCTCCTACAATGAGCAGTTCTTC. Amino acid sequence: CASASGSSYNEQFF.

CDR3 sequence (DNA): TGTGCCAGCAGCCAAAGGCCCACGAGAGTGCTGAACACTGAAGCTTTCTTT. This codes for CASSQRPTRVLNTEAFF. V gene TRBV3-1 (or the pseudogene TRBV3-2) combines with J gene TRBJ1-1; no clear D gene. The CDR3 has 17 amino acids. V was pared by 2 bases and J by 0 bases, with 16 bases between. Per germline, CDR1 LGHDT and CDR2 YNNKEL (reference sequence).

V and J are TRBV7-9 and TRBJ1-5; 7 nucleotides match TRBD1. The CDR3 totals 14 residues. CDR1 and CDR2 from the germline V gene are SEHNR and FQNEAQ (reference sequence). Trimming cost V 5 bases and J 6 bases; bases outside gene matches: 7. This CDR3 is CASSNNRGGQPQHF. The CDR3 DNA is TGTGCCAGCAGCAACAACAGGGGCGGTCAGCCCCAGCATTTT.

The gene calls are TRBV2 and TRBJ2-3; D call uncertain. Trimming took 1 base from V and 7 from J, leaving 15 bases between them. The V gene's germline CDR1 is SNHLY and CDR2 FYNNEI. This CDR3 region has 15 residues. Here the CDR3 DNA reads TGTGCCAGCAGTGAAGGGTTCAACAGACCTAATACGCAGTATTTT. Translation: CASSEGFNRPNTQYF.

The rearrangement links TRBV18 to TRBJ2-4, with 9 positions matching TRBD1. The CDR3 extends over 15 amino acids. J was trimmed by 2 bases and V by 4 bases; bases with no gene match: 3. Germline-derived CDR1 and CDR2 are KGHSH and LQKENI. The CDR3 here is CASSRTGDPKNIQYF. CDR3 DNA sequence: TGTGCCAGCTCACGGACAGGGGATCCCAAAAACATTCAGTACTTC.

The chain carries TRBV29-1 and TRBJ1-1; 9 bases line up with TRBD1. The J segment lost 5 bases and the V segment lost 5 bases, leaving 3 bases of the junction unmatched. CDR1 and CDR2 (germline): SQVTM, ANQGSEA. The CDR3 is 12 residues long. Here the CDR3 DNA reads TGCAGCGTTACAGGGGGCTGGACTGAAGCTTTCTTT. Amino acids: CSVTGGWTEAFF.

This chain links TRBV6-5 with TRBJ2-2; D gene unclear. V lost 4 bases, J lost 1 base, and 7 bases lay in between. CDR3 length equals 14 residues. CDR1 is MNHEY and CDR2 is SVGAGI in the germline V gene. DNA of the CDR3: TGTGCCAGCAGTTTCATCCTGAACACCGGGGAGCTGTTTTTT. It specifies CASSFILNTGELFF.

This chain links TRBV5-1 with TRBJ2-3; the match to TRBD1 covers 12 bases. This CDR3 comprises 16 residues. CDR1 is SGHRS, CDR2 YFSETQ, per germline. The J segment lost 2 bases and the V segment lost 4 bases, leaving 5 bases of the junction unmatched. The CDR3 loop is CASSQGQGAFTDTQYF. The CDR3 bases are TGCGCCAGCAGCCAGGGACAGGGGGCATTCACAGATACGCAGTATTTT.

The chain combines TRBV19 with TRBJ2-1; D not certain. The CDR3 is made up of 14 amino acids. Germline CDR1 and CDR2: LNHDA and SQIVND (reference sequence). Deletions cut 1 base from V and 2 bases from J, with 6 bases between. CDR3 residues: CASSIAATYNEQFF. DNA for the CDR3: TGTGCCAGTAGTATAGCGGCAACCTACAATGAGCAGTTCTTC.

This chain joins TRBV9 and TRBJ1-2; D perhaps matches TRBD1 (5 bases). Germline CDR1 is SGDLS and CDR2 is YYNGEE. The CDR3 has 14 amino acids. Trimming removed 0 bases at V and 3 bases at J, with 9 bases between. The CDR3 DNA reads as TGTGCCAGCAGCGTAGCTTGGGGGGACTATGGCTACACCTTC. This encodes CASSVAWGDYGYTF. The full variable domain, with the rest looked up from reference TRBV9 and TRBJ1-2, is DSGVTQTPKHLITATGQRVTLRCSPRSGDLSVYWYQQSLDQGLQFLIQYYNGEERAKGNILERFSAQQFPDLHSELNLSSLELGDSALYFCASSVAWGDYGYTFGSGTRLTVV.

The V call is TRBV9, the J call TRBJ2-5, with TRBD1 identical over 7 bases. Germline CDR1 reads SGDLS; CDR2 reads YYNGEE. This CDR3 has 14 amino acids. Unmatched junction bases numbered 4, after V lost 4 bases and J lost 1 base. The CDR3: CASSLDRAQETQYF. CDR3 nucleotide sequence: TGTGCCAGCAGCTTAGACAGGGCCCAAGAGACCCAGTACTTC.

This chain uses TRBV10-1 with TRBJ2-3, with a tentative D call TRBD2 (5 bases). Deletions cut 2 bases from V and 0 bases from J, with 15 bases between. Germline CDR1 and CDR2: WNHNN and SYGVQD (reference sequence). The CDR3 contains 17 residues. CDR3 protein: CASSEPQTWTSTDTQYF. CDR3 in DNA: TGCGCCAGCAGTGAGCCGCAAACTTGGACTAGCACAGATACGCAGTATTTT.

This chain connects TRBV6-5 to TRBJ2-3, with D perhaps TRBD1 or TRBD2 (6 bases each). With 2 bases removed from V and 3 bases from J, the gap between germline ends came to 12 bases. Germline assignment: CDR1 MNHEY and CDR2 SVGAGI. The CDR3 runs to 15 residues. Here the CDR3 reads CASSYEGGRTDTQYF. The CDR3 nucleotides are TGTGCCAGCAGTTACGAGGGGGGCCGGACAGATACGCAGTATTTT.

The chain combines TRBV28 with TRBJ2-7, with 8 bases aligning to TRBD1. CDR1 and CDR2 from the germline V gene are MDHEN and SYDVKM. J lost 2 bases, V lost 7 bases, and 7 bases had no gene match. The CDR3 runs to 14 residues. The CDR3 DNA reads TGTGCCAGCACCTTGACAGGGGCCCCCTACGAGCAGTACTTC. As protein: CASTLTGAPYEQYF.